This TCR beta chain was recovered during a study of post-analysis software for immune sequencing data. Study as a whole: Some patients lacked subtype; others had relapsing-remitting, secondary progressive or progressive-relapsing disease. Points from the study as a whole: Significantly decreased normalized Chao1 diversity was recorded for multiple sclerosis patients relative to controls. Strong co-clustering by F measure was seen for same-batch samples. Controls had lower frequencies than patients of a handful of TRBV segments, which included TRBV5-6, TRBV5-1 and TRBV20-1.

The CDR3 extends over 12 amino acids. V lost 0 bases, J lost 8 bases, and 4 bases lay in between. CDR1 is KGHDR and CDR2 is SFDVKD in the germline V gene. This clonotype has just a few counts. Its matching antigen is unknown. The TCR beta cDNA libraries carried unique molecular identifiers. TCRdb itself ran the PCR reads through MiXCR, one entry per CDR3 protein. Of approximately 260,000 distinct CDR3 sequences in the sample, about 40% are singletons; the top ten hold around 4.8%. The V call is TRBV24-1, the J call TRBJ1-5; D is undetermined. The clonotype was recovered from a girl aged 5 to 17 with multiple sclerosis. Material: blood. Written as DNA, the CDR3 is TGTGCCACCAGTGATTTGGGGGAGCCCCAGCATTTT. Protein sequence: CATSDLGEPQHF.